The present TCR beta chain was sequenced within a study of CD8 T cells in ankylosing spondylitis (dated by TCRdb to the late 2010s). Regarding the research as a whole: T cell receptor beta repertoires were profiled in healthy donors and ankylosing spondylitis patients so that disease-linked TCR variants could be found. The whole study cohort included 90 to 120 healthy donors and around 25 ankylosing spondylitis patients. Peripheral blood was sampled, and synovial fluid was also collected from ankylosing spondylitis patients. The paper as a whole reports these results and caveats: Blood from ankylosing spondylitis patients appeared to be characterized by a TCR beta motif composed of eight or nine highly homologous amino acid variants. Some motif variants were previously reported in synovial fluid and blood of reactive arthritis patients, suggesting common disease-initiation mechanisms. According to the report, matched synovial fluid samples from ankylosing spondylitis patients were significantly enriched for the disease-linked clones. The disease-linked clones had a CD8+ phenotype and were found at relatively low frequencies in peripheral blood.

The CDR3 has 16 amino acids, counting the end cysteine and phenylalanine. The DNA shown is the 48-base CDR3, in frame from base 1. CDR1 and CDR2 are drawn from the germline V gene (reference sequence): DFQATT, SNEGSKA. From V the trimming removes 5 bases and from J it removes 3 bases, while the gene matches leave 9 bases of the junction unaccounted for. Turning to this clonotype: The target of this receptor is not known. There are no base qualities to consult, and no much larger clone falls within one base.

Synovial fluid samples were matched to blood samples from the same ankylosing spondylitis patients. Sequenced using an Illumina HiSeq 2500. Quantitative 5'-RACE with molecular barcodes was the method used to prepare the TCR beta libraries. As for the original processing: A new computational method, built on a probabilistic model of VDJ rearrangement, was used to identify disease-linked TCR variants. In TCRdb, the public reads were trimmed at Q25 with fastp and aligned with MiXCR, with productive beta chains retained. Each record represents a unique CDR3 protein, reported with the most common genes and DNA among its rows. The V and J calls reflect TCRdb's pipeline rather than the authors' work. A total of around 100,000 distinct CDR3 sequences appear in this sample, about 25% of them only once. 9% to 15% of the sample rests with the top ten.

The material sequenced was synovial fluid, either unsorted or a sorted T cell fraction (not recorded which). The source is a male donor with ankylosing spondylitis. Recombination linked TRBV20-1 to TRBJ2-5; 13 bases in between match TRBD2. The CDR3 reads CSASSPGLAGEETQYF. The nucleotides are TGCAGTGCTTCCAGCCCTGGACTAGCGGGAGAAGAGACCCAGTACTTC.